This record concerns one T cell receptor beta chain sequence. The data derive from a study of blood T cell repertoires in COVID-19. The V end lost 3 bases, the J end lost 5 bases, and 10 bases lay between the germline ends. The CDR3 extends over 13 amino acids. The germline V gene has CDR1 MDHEN and CDR2 SYDVKM. Method: immunoSEQ multiplex PCR; TCRdb's copy keeps in-frame clones and lacks some. This table has roughly 95,000 clones, approximately 80% appearing once. Sequenced material: peripheral blood. The TCR sequence derives from a human donor in a cohort sampled during active COVID-19. This chain joins TRBV28 and TRBJ1-2; no firm D call. Here the CDR3 DNA reads TGTGCCAGCAGTTTTGAGAAGATTTATGGCTACACCTTC. Its protein product is CASSFEKIYGYTF.